Listed below are T cell receptor beta chains from one sample, sequenced in a study of cytomegalovirus exposure and HLA in healthy donors. The table came from immunoSEQ multiplex PCR; TCRdb's copy has only in-frame clones and leaves some out. Of 90,000 to 150,000 clones detected, more than 75% appear once; the ten largest clones hold roughly 6.3%. The specimen was PBMCs. These receptors all come from a woman between 18 and 30 years old in good health and CMV-seropositive. Each CDR3 is given with its conserved first and last residue. The order of the fields is J gene, clone size, D gene, V gene, CDR3 DNA, CDR3 protein. The D gene is left open where the match is weak. Only some rows state a clone size, as once, few, many or a class for expanded clones.

j_call: TRBJ1-1
clone_size: once
d_call: NA
v_call: TRBV30
cdr3_nt: TGTGCCTGGGGGACCGCGGGGGGGAACACTGAAGCTTTCTTT
cdr3_aa: CAWGTAGGNTEAFF

j_call: TRBJ2-5
clone_size: NA
d_call: TRBD2
v_call: TRBV5-1
cdr3_nt: TGCGCCAGCAGCTTGGGGCTAGCGGGGCCCTGGGAGACCCAGTACTTC
cdr3_aa: CASSLGLAGPWETQYF

j_call: TRBJ2-4
clone_size: NA
d_call: TRBD2
v_call: TRBV9
cdr3_nt: TGTGCCAGCAGCGTAGGACTAGCAGGGCGGAAGGACATTCAGTACTTC
cdr3_aa: CASSVGLAGRKDIQYF

j_call: TRBJ2-2
clone_size: NA
d_call: TRBD2
v_call: TRBV15
cdr3_nt: TGTGCCACCAGCGCCCTCCGGACTAGCGGGAGGGCCGGGGAGCTGTTTTTT
cdr3_aa: CATSALRTSGRAGELFF

j_call: TRBJ2-7
clone_size: NA
d_call: TRBD1
v_call: TRBV5-6
cdr3_nt: TGTGCCAGCGGACAGGGCGAGCAGTACTTC
cdr3_aa: CASGQGEQYF

j_call: TRBJ2-3
clone_size: NA
d_call: NA
v_call: TRBV30
cdr3_nt: TGTGCCTGGAGCGCGCCCCCGGATACGCAGTATTTT
cdr3_aa: CAWSAPPDTQYF

j_call: TRBJ1-5
clone_size: NA
d_call: NA
v_call: TRBV7-8
cdr3_nt: TGTGCCAGCAGCTCGATCAAGGGATGGCGGGCCCAGCATTTT
cdr3_aa: CASSSIKGWRAQHF

j_call: TRBJ2-1
clone_size: NA
d_call: TRBD1
v_call: TRBV4-2
cdr3_nt: TGTGCCAGCAGCACCGGGACAGGGGGCATCGGTGAGCAGTTCTTC
cdr3_aa: CASSTGTGGIGEQFF

j_call: TRBJ1-1
clone_size: NA
d_call: TRBD1
v_call: TRBV7-9
cdr3_nt: TGTGCCAGCAGCCCTACAGGGGGCTGGGGGAACACTGAAGCTTTCTTT
cdr3_aa: CASSPTGGWGNTEAFF

j_call: TRBJ2-3
clone_size: NA
d_call: TRBD1
v_call: TRBV25-1
cdr3_nt: TGTGCCAGCAGGAGACAGGGGGCTACAGATACGCAGTATTTT
cdr3_aa: CASRRQGATDTQYF

j_call: TRBJ1-3
clone_size: NA
d_call: NA
v_call: TRBV7-9
cdr3_nt: TGTGCCAGCAGCTTTGGCACATCAAACACCATATATTTT
cdr3_aa: CASSFGTSNTIYF

j_call: TRBJ1-2
clone_size: NA
d_call: NA
v_call: TRBV19
cdr3_nt: TGTGCCAGTAGTATAGTATCCCAGAACTATGGCTACACCTTC
cdr3_aa: CASSIVSQNYGYTF

j_call: TRBJ2-4
clone_size: NA
d_call: TRBD1
v_call: TRBV25-1
cdr3_nt: TGTGCCAGCAGTGAGGTGGGGACAGTAAACATTCAGTACTTC
cdr3_aa: CASSEVGTVNIQYF

j_call: TRBJ2-1
clone_size: NA
d_call: TRBD2
v_call: TRBV6-5
cdr3_nt: TGTGCCAGCAGTTACGGATCGAGGACTAGCATCGATGAGCAGTTCTTC
cdr3_aa: CASSYGSRTSIDEQFF

j_call: TRBJ2-3
clone_size: NA
d_call: NA
v_call: TRBV4-1
cdr3_nt: TGCGCCAGCAGCCAAGAAGGGAGCGCGCGGGCGTCATCTAGCACAGATACGCAGTATTTT
cdr3_aa: CASSQEGSARASSSTDTQYF

j_call: TRBJ1-1
clone_size: few
d_call: TRBD1
v_call: TRBV4-2
cdr3_nt: TGTGCCAGCAGCCGACAGGGGGCTACTGAAGCTTTCTTT
cdr3_aa: CASSRQGATEAFF

j_call: TRBJ2-7
clone_size: NA
d_call: NA
v_call: TRBV7-2
cdr3_nt: TGTGCCAGCAGCTTAACTCGCTACGAGCAGTACTTC
cdr3_aa: CASSLTRYEQYF

j_call: TRBJ1-2
clone_size: NA
d_call: TRBD1
v_call: TRBV10-3
cdr3_nt: TGTGCCACCCAGGGGCCTGGGACAGGGCCCTATGGCTACACCTTC
cdr3_aa: CATQGPGTGPYGYTF

j_call: TRBJ1-1
clone_size: NA
d_call: TRBD1
v_call: TRBV7-2
cdr3_nt: TGTGCCAGCAGCTTACCGGGACAGTACACTGAAGCTTTCTTT
cdr3_aa: CASSLPGQYTEAFF

j_call: TRBJ1-3
clone_size: NA
d_call: NA
v_call: TRBV7-2
cdr3_nt: TGTGCCAGCAGCATAGGACAGTCTGGAAACACCATATATTTT
cdr3_aa: CASSIGQSGNTIYF

j_call: TRBJ2-1
clone_size: NA
d_call: TRBD2
v_call: TRBV9
cdr3_nt: TGTGCCAGCAGCGTAGTTGCGGGGGTTAGCTCCTACAATGAGCAGTTCTTC
cdr3_aa: CASSVVAGVSSYNEQFF

j_call: TRBJ2-3
clone_size: once
d_call: TRBD2
v_call: TRBV11-2
cdr3_nt: TGTGCCAGCAGCCCCCGCCCTAGCGGACGCACAGATACGCAGTATTTT
cdr3_aa: CASSPRPSGRTDTQYF

j_call: TRBJ2-1
clone_size: once
d_call: NA
v_call: TRBV18
cdr3_nt: TGTGCCAGCTCTCAGACAGACTACAATGAGCAGTTCTTC
cdr3_aa: CASSQTDYNEQFF

j_call: TRBJ2-3
clone_size: NA
d_call: TRBD2
v_call: TRBV18
cdr3_nt: TGTGCCAGCTCTCCGACTAGCGGGTATTTCACAGATACGCAGTATTTT
cdr3_aa: CASSPTSGYFTDTQYF

j_call: TRBJ2-7
clone_size: NA
d_call: TRBD1
v_call: TRBV14
cdr3_nt: TGTGCCAGCAGCCCCCGGACAGGGGGCAACTACGAGCAGTACTTC
cdr3_aa: CASSPRTGGNYEQYF

j_call: TRBJ2-3
clone_size: NA
d_call: TRBD1
v_call: TRBV11-2
cdr3_nt: TGTGCCAGCAGCTTAGGACAGGGGAGGAATACGCAGTATTTT
cdr3_aa: CASSLGQGRNTQYF

j_call: TRBJ2-2
clone_size: NA
d_call: NA
v_call: TRBV12-5
cdr3_nt: TGTGCTAGTGGTTTGGATACGAACACCGGGGAGCTGTTTTTT
cdr3_aa: CASGLDTNTGELFF

j_call: TRBJ2-5
clone_size: NA
d_call: NA
v_call: TRBV5-6
cdr3_nt: TGTGCCAGCAGCTTGGACTACAGGGTGGAGACCCAGTACTTC
cdr3_aa: CASSLDYRVETQYF

j_call: TRBJ1-3
clone_size: NA
d_call: TRBD1
v_call: TRBV4-1
cdr3_nt: TGCGCCAGCAGCCAAGGACAGGGGGGAAACACCATATATTTT
cdr3_aa: CASSQGQGGNTIYF

j_call: TRBJ1-5
clone_size: NA
d_call: NA
v_call: TRBV6-1
cdr3_nt: TGTGCCAGCGGTCAAGAATATAGCAATCAGCCCCAGCATTTT
cdr3_aa: CASGQEYSNQPQHF

j_call: TRBJ1-2
clone_size: NA
d_call: NA
v_call: TRBV6-5
cdr3_nt: TGTGCCAGCAGTTACTCGCCAGGGATTGGCTACACCTTC
cdr3_aa: CASSYSPGIGYTF

j_call: TRBJ2-1
clone_size: NA
d_call: TRBD1
v_call: TRBV5-1
cdr3_nt: TGCGCCAGCAGCTCAGAAGGGGGCGGATTCGACAATGAGCAGTTCTTC
cdr3_aa: CASSSEGGGFDNEQFF

j_call: TRBJ2-7
clone_size: once
d_call: TRBD1
v_call: TRBV18
cdr3_nt: TGTGCCAGCTCACCATCGAGACAGGGGCTAATCGAGCAGTACTTC
cdr3_aa: CASSPSRQGLIEQYF

j_call: TRBJ2-5
clone_size: NA
d_call: TRBD2
v_call: TRBV5-4
cdr3_nt: TGTGCCAGCAGCTTAGCGGGGGGGCCGGAAGAGACCCAGTACTTC
cdr3_aa: CASSLAGGPEETQYF

j_call: TRBJ2-3
clone_size: few
d_call: TRBD2
v_call: TRBV13
cdr3_nt: TGTGCCAGCAGCCCTCCGGGACTAGCGGCTCCCTTCACAGATACGCAGTATTTT
cdr3_aa: CASSPPGLAAPFTDTQYF

j_call: TRBJ1-1
clone_size: NA
d_call: TRBD1
v_call: TRBV10-3
cdr3_nt: TGTGCCATCAGTGAGGTTTTTGGGACAGGTAAGGTCGGCACTGAAGCTTTCTTT
cdr3_aa: CAISEVFGTGKVGTEAFF

j_call: TRBJ1-4
clone_size: NA
d_call: TRBD1
v_call: TRBV6-5
cdr3_nt: TGTGCCAGCAGTTACGTACAGGGGGCTGGTGAAAAACTGTTTTTT
cdr3_aa: CASSYVQGAGEKLFF

j_call: TRBJ2-5
clone_size: NA
d_call: NA
v_call: TRBV7-2
cdr3_nt: TGTGCCAGCAGCTTGGGTAGCGCTGGGGTTATGACCCAGTACTTC
cdr3_aa: CASSLGSAGVMTQYF

j_call: TRBJ2-3
clone_size: once
d_call: TRBD2
v_call: TRBV6-1
cdr3_nt: TGTGCCAGCAGTGACGGGACTAGCGGGAGGTCGACAGATACGCAGTATTTT
cdr3_aa: CASSDGTSGRSTDTQYF

j_call: TRBJ1-2
clone_size: NA
d_call: NA
v_call: TRBV19
cdr3_nt: TGTGCCAGTAGTATAAAGGGGTCTGGCTACACCTTC
cdr3_aa: CASSIKGSGYTF

j_call: TRBJ1-2
clone_size: NA
d_call: TRBD1
v_call: TRBV7-2
cdr3_nt: TGTGCCAGCAGCACTCGACAGGGGGCATGGGGCTACACCTTC
cdr3_aa: CASSTRQGAWGYTF

j_call: TRBJ2-2
clone_size: NA
d_call: NA
v_call: TRBV6-1
cdr3_nt: TGTGCCAGCAGTGTCCGGGCCCCCGGGGGCGGGGAGCTGTTTTTT
cdr3_aa: CASSVRAPGGGELFF

j_call: TRBJ2-2
clone_size: NA
d_call: TRBD2
v_call: TRBV2
cdr3_nt: TGTGCCAGCAGGGGGACTAGCGGCTTTAACACCGGGGAGCTGTTTTTT
cdr3_aa: CASRGTSGFNTGELFF

j_call: TRBJ1-1
clone_size: NA
d_call: TRBD1
v_call: TRBV19
cdr3_nt: TGTGCCAGTAGTGTTGGACAGGGGAACACTGAAGCTTTCTTT
cdr3_aa: CASSVGQGNTEAFF

j_call: TRBJ1-1
clone_size: NA
d_call: NA
v_call: TRBV5-1
cdr3_nt: TGCGCCAGCAGCCCCTCTGGACAGCCGAACACTGAAGCTTTCTTT
cdr3_aa: CASSPSGQPNTEAFF

j_call: TRBJ2-7
clone_size: few
d_call: NA
v_call: TRBV5-4
cdr3_nt: TGTGCCAGCACCCCGGGAGCCGGGAACGAGCAGTACTTC
cdr3_aa: CASTPGAGNEQYF

j_call: TRBJ2-7
clone_size: NA
d_call: NA
v_call: TRBV5-1
cdr3_nt: TGCGCCAGCAGCTTGGACAAATCCTACGAGCAGTACTTC
cdr3_aa: CASSLDKSYEQYF

j_call: TRBJ1-5
clone_size: few
d_call: TRBD1
v_call: TRBV4-1
cdr3_nt: TGCGCCAGCAGCCGGGGACAGGGAGGTCAGCCCCAGCATTTT
cdr3_aa: CASSRGQGGQPQHF

j_call: TRBJ1-2
clone_size: NA
d_call: TRBD1
v_call: TRBV7-9
cdr3_nt: TGTGCCGGATCGAGACAGGGGGTAGGCTATGGCTACACCTTC
cdr3_aa: CAGSRQGVGYGYTF

j_call: TRBJ1-4
clone_size: NA
d_call: TRBD1
v_call: TRBV25-1
cdr3_nt: TGTGCCAGCACCGGGGACAGGGGGCGCGAAAAACTGTTTTTT
cdr3_aa: CASTGDRGREKLFF